The text below deals with one T cell receptor beta chain. This specimen belongs to a study of T-cell reconstitution after alpha-beta-depleted transplantation in children. A TCRbeta library incorporating unique molecular identifiers was prepared. TCRdb re-derived calls from the PCR reads in MiXCR, one entry per CDR3 protein. Seen here are 500,000 or so distinct CDR3 sequences, 30% to 35% observed once, and the top ten hold 2% to 2.5%. The ends were cut back, 4 bases at V and 4 bases at J, with 10 bases in the middle. The germline V gene encodes CDR1 SQVTM and CDR2 ANQGSEA. CDR3 length equals 12 residues.

The genes are TRBV29-1 and TRBJ1-2; no clear D gene. The TCR was taken from a human donor who donated a stem cell graft to a child with aplastic anemia. Specimen: PBMCs from the stem cell graft donor, collected from the stem cell graft. CDR3 protein: CSVGIGRYGYTF. The CDR3 nucleotides read TGCAGCGTTGGGATCGGACGCTATGGCTACACCTTC.